This T cell receptor (beta chain) was recovered during a study of T cell changes during pregnancy in multiple sclerosis. The table came from immunoSEQ multiplex PCR; TCRdb's copy has only in-frame clones and leaves some out. Of under 110,000 clones listed, about 90% are singletons. There are a few counts of this clone. The CDR3 loop spans 12 amino acids. V lost 0 bases and J 7 bases, leaving 9 bases between the germline ends. Germline CDR1 is GTSNPN and CDR2 is SVGIG (reference sequence). This sequence originates from a female donor with multiple sclerosis, enrolled in a pregnancy study. Sequenced material: peripheral blood, taken before pregnancy. The chain combines TRBV30 with TRBJ1-1; the D is unclear. The CDR3: CAWSVRGIEAFF. CDR3 in DNA: TGTGCCTGGAGTGTACGCGGGATTGAAGCTTTCTTT.